This TCR beta chain was identified in a study of T-cell reconstitution after alpha-beta-depleted transplantation in children (dated by TCRdb to the mid-2010s). Notes on the research overall: Using TCR repertoire profiling, the study quantitatively followed how T-cell immune reconstitution unfolded in children after TCRalphabeta/CD19-depleted allogeneic hematopoietic cell transplantation.

As to this clonotype: Which antigen it targets is not known. No base-level quality is on record; no much larger clone is a single base apart.

What the research found in general, with its limitations: Over the following months the frequencies of hyperexpanded clones went down, and after one year T-cell counts and TCRbeta diversity were mostly credited to newly produced T cells. The apparently early alphabetaT-cell count recovery about two months after transplant was reportedly dependent on only several hundred rapidly expanded clones derived from non-depleted graft cells. In some patients, high TCRbeta diversity at day 60 was attributed to recipient T cells and intrathymic progenitors that had survived conditioning.

Sample time point, as interpreted from the label and publication: day 60 (about 2 months) after transplantation. The label giving this sample's treatment or condition can be read as: allogeneic hematopoietic cell transplantation with graft depleted of TCRalphabeta T cells and CD19 B cells. The transplant recipients were children given TCRalphabeta/CD19-depleted allogeneic hematopoietic cell grafts. Receptor libraries were prepared by PCR. TCRdb names Illumina HiSeq 2500 as the instrument used. TCR libraries were prepared with molecular barcoding, using unique molecular identifiers to normalize TCRbeta repertoire quantification. In-frame beta chains were kept once TCRdb had trimmed the public reads at Q25 with fastp and called clones with MiXCR. Rows merge per CDR3 protein into single entries with the most common DNA and genes. For this sample the table gives more than 85,000 distinct CDR3 sequences, of which 6% were detected only once. Jointly, the top ten make up 5.5% to 6.5% of the sample.

The CDR3 starts with the cysteine, ends with the phenylalanine, and has 15 residues. Only CDR3 DNA remains: 45 bases, in frame from the first base. Reading the germline V gene gives CDR1 LGHNA and CDR2 YNFKEQ. Germline trimming: 4 bases from V, 1 base from J; junction bases outside gene matches: 4. This TCR derives from a female patient between 2 and 15 years old who had a stem cell transplant for Fanconi anemia, so the T cells may come from the graft donor. Recombination connected TRBV4-2 to TRBJ2-7; 10 bases in between match TRBD2. The sequencing here drew on PBMCs, mostly from graft donor cells, taken 60 days after TCRalphabeta/CD19-depleted stem cell transplant. The nucleotide sequence is TGTGCCAGCAGCCTCACTAGCGGGGTTTCCTACGAGCAGTACTTC. Translated, it reads CASSLTSGVSYEQYF.